What follows are 16 T cell receptor beta chains derived from one specimen sequenced in a study of Ad26.COV2.S vaccination and SARS-CoV-2 variants. The treatment was: about 20 received Ad26.COV2.S at low or high dose, single or two shots; five or six received placebo; per-sample allocation not given. Specimen acquisition occurred on day 63 following the initial vaccine or placebo injection. The protocol was immunoSEQ multiplex PCR, while the TCRdb copy is restricted to in-frame clones and leaves out a portion. The sample lists around 300,000 clones, about 86% seen once, with 9.5% to 12% in the top ten. Source: peripheral blood, taken in a trial of Ad26.COV2.S vaccine versus placebo. Receptors originate from a person between 18 and 59 years old who received the Ad26.COV2.S COVID-19 vaccine or a placebo.

The chain couples TRBV6-5 to TRBJ2-1; 10 nucleotides agree with TRBD1. This CDR3 spans 15 amino acids. V gave up 6 bases and J gave up 2 bases; unmatched junction bases: 4. The germline gives CDR1 MNHEY, CDR2 SVGAGI. The DNA for the CDR3 is TGTGCCAGCAGCGCCGGGACAGGGGCCTACAATGAGCAGTTCTTC. This translates into CASSAGTGAYNEQFF.

The chain recombines TRBV11-2 with TRBJ2-7; 8 nucleotides match TRBD2. The V gene end was trimmed by 1 base and the J gene end by 3 bases; junction bases not matched to a gene: 5. This CDR3 is 15 amino acids long. CDR1 is SGHAT, CDR2 FQNNGV, per germline. CDR3 sequence reads: CASSLAGGPNYEQYF. CDR3 nucleotides: TGTGCCAGCAGCTTAGCGGGGGGGCCGAACTACGAGCAGTACTTC.

This chain uses TRBV7-9 with TRBJ1-6; D gene ambiguous. This CDR3 spans 17 amino acids. The germline V and J ends were trimmed by 3 bases and 0 bases, with 12 bases remaining between them. Germline assignment: CDR1 SEHNR and CDR2 FQNEAQ (reference sequence). The CDR3: CASSFPTPSSYNSPLHF. The CDR3 DNA sequence: TGTGCCAGCAGCTTTCCCACACCCAGCTCCTATAATTCACCCCTCCACTTT.

This clone was detected once. This chain uses TRBV5-1 with TRBJ2-1; TRBD2 matches 11 bases. V lost 4 bases to trimming and J lost 7 bases; unmatched junction nucleotides: 10. In germline, CDR1 is SGHRS, CDR2 YFSETQ. The CDR3 is made up of 16 amino acids. The CDR3 spells CASSASPLAGVNEQFF. The CDR3 region has the DNA TGCGCCAGCAGCGCGAGCCCACTAGCGGGAGTGAATGAGCAGTTCTTC.

V gene TRBV28 combines with J gene TRBJ2-1, with 7 bases matching TRBD1. The CDR3 spans 13 residues. Germline V lookup: CDR1 MDHEN, CDR2 SYDVKM. V gave up 6 bases and J gave up 9 bases; unmatched junction bases: 8. The DNA of the CDR3 is TGTGCCAGCAGAACCGACAGGGTGGGTGAGCAGTTCTTC. Translating gives CASRTDRVGEQFF.

The chain combines TRBV11-1 with TRBJ1-4; 8 bases line up with TRBD1. CDR1 SGHAT and CDR2 FQDESV come from the germline V gene (reference sequence). CDR3 length: 15 residues. The J segment lost 3 bases and the V segment lost 5 bases, leaving 5 bases of the junction unmatched. The CDR3 DNA sequence: TGTGCCAGCAGCCCCCAGACAGGGGCTAATGAAAAACTGTTTTTT. It yields the protein CASSPQTGANEKLFF. Full variable domain (outside the CDR3, taken from reference TRBV11-1 and TRBJ1-4): EAEVAQSPRYKITEKSQAVAFWCDPISGHATLYWYRQILGQGPELLVQFQDESVVDDSQLPKDRFSAERLKGVDSTLKIQPAELGDSAMYLCASSPQTGANEKLFFGSGTQLSVL.

The chain uses TRBV11-2 and TRBJ2-1; 8 bases are a match to TRBD2. The CDR3 totals 15 residues. Trimming removed 5 bases from V and 0 bases from J; junction bases left unmatched: 3. Germline lookup yields CDR1 SGHAT and CDR2 FQNNGV. The CDR3 nucleotides read TGTGCCAGCAGCCCGAGCGGGGGCTCCTACAATGAGCAGTTCTTC. Its translation is CASSPSGGSYNEQFF.

The genes are TRBV27 and TRBJ2-1, with 9 bases that match TRBD2. Germline loops: CDR1 MNHEY, CDR2 SMNVEV (reference sequence). V shed 6 bases and J 2 bases; nucleotides not matched to a gene: 5. The CDR3 consists of 15 residues. The DNA of the CDR3 is TGTGCCAGCAGCTTCGCTAGCGGGGCCTACAATGAGCAGTTCTTC. Amino acids: CASSFASGAYNEQFF.

The chain is built from TRBV5-5 and TRBJ2-7; D is unresolved. Looked up from germline, CDR1 is SGHKS and CDR2 is YYEKEE (reference sequence). The CDR3 runs 13 residues. V was shortened by 3 bases and J by 0 bases, with 7 bases between the two germline ends. The CDR3 DNA is TGTGCCAGCAGCTCAGCAGGCTCCTACGAGCAGTACTTC. This codes for CASSSAGSYEQYF.

V gene TRBV10-1 combines with J gene TRBJ2-3; no firm D call. The length of the CDR3 is 17 residues. CDR1 is WNHNN, CDR2 SYGVQD, per germline (reference sequence). Trimming stripped 0 bases from V and 0 bases from J, with 13 bases between. CDR3: CASSESATLDSTDTQYF. The CDR3 DNA sequence: TGCGCCAGCAGTGAGTCCGCAACACTGGATAGCACAGATACGCAGTATTTT.

The chain carries TRBV6-2 or TRBV6-3 and TRBJ1-2; 7 bases agree with TRBD1. Losses at the gene ends were 6 bases for V and 7 bases for J; bases not matched to a gene: 8. The CDR3 is 13 amino acids. Germline V CDR1 and CDR2: MNHEY, SVGEGT. CDR3 sequence (DNA): TGTGCCAGCAGCACGGACAGGACAGGTGGCTACACCTTC. Translating gives CASSTDRTGGYTF.

V and J are TRBV27 and TRBJ1-6, with D possibly being TRBD1 (5 bases). Germline CDR1 and CDR2: MNHEY and SMNVEV (reference sequence). This CDR3 is built from 14 residues. Trimming left V 8 bases short and J 0 bases short, with 8 bases between. CDR3 sequence: CASHDSSYNSPLHF. CDR3 DNA sequence: TGTGCCAGCCACGACAGCTCCTATAATTCACCCCTCCACTTT.

This chain joins TRBV7-2 and TRBJ2-7; TRBD2 is a possible D gene (6 bases). V dropped 4 bases and J dropped 7 bases, with 17 bases sitting between them. Germline assignment: CDR1 SGHTA and CDR2 FQGNSA. The CDR3 loop spans 14 amino acids. The CDR3: CASSSSGFAGEQYF. The CDR3, as DNA: TGTGCCAGCAGCTCTTCCGGATTCGCGGGGGAGCAGTACTTC.

This chain connects TRBV5-1 to TRBJ2-7, with unresolved D. V lost 4 bases and J lost 2, with 10 bases in between. The V gene's germline CDR1 is SGHRS and CDR2 YFSETQ. This CDR3 has 13 amino acids. CDR3 coding DNA: TGCGCCAGCAGCCTCGGGTCAACCTACGAGCAGTACTTC. This gives the protein CASSLGSTYEQYF.

The table lists this clone with a few counts. The chain carries TRBV19 and TRBJ1-5; TRBD1 agrees at 7 bases. Trimming cost V 1 base and J 6 bases; bases outside gene matches: 6. Germline CDR1 and CDR2: LNHDA and SQIVND (reference sequence). CDR3 length equals 15 residues. The chain's CDR3 is CASSIGWQGGQPQHF. The CDR3 DNA follows: TGTGCCAGTAGTATAGGTTGGCAGGGGGGTCAGCCCCAGCATTTT. The whole variable domain, remainder taken from reference TRBV19 and TRBJ1-5, is DGGITQSPKYLFRKEGQNVTLSCEQNLNHDAMYWYRQDPGQGLRLIYYSQIVNDFQKGDIAEGYSVSREKKESFPLTVTSAQKNPTAFYLCASSIGWQGGQPQHFGDGTRLSIL.

This sequence joins TRBV28 and TRBJ1-2; D is perhaps TRBD1 (6 bases). V dropped 4 bases and J dropped 5 bases, with 20 bases sitting between them. Germline CDR1 and CDR2: MDHEN and SYDVKM. The CDR3 loop spans 16 amino acids. The CDR3 sequence: CASSSLGKGGHYGYTF. The CDR3 coding sequence is TGTGCCAGCAGTTCCCTAGGGAAGGGGGGACATTATGGCTACACCTTC.